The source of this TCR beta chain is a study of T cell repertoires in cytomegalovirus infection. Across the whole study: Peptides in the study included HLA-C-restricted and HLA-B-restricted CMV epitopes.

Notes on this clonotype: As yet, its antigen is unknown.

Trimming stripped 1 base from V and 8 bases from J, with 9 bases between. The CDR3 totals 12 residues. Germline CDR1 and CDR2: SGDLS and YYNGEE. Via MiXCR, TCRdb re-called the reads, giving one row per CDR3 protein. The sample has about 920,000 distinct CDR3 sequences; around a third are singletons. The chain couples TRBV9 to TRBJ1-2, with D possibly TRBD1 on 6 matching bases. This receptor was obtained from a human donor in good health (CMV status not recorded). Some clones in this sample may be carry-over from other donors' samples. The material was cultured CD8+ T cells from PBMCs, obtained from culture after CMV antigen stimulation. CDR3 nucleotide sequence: TGTGCCAGCAGCGTAACAGGGTTCGGCTACACCTTC. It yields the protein CASSVTGFGYTF.